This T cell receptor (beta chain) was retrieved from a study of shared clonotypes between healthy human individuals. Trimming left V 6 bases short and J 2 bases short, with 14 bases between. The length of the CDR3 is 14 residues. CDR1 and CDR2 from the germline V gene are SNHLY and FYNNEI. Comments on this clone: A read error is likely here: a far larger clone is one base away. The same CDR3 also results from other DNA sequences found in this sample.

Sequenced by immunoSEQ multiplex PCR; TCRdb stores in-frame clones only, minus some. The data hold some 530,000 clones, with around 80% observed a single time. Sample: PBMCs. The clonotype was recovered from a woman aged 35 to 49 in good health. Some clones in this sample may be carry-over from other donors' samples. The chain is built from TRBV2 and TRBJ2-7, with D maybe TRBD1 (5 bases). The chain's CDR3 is CASSAQGPPYEQYF. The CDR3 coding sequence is TGTGCCAGCAGCGCCCAGGGCCCCCCCTACGAGCAGTACTTC.